This T cell receptor (beta chain) was identified in a study of T-cell reconstitution after alpha-beta-depleted transplantation in children. Study results and caveats: It was surviving recipient T cells and thymic progenitors that gave some patients high TCRbeta diversity at day 60. Several hundred rapidly expanded clones from non-depleted graft cells reportedly supplied alpha-beta T cells about two months post-transplant. T-cell numbers and diversity one year post-transplant derived largely from freshly generated T cells.

As regards this clonotype: Its specificity is not known.

Construction of the TCRbeta library involved unique molecular identifiers. TCRdb re-analysed the PCR reads in MiXCR, keeping a single row per CDR3 protein. The table lists 300,000 to 400,000 distinct CDR3 sequences, around 25% of them singletons. The material was PBMCs, mostly from graft donor cells, obtained 180 days after TCRalphabeta/CD19-depleted stem cell transplant. The clonotype originates from a male patient between 5 and 17 years old who had a stem cell transplant for acute lymphoblastic leukemia, so the T cells may come from the graft donor.

In nucleotides, the CDR3 is TGCAGTGCTTCCTTAGCGGGAGGGCCAGATACGCAGTATTTT. Protein sequence: CSASLAGGPDTQYF. The V and J genes are TRBV20-1 and TRBJ2-3; 11 bases are shared with TRBD2. Germline V gives CDR1 DFQATT, CDR2 SNEGSKA (reference sequence). The ends lost 5 bases at V and 4 bases at J; junction bases unmatched: 5. The CDR3 totals 14 residues.